Following are 17 T cell receptor beta chains from one sample sequenced in a study of blood T cell repertoires in COVID-19. Libraries were prepared by immunoSEQ multiplex PCR; TCRdb keeps only in-frame clonotypes and omits some of them. Here the sample spans some 150,000 clones, about 83% being singletons. Sequences were obtained from PBMCs or T cells enriched from blood (not recorded which). The receptors were gathered from a woman aged 45-59 years who had been exposed to COVID-19.

This sequence joins TRBV4-3 and TRBJ2-6, with TRBD1 matching 12 bases. CDR1 is LGHNA and CDR2 is YSLEER in the germline V gene. The CDR3 totals 18 residues. J gave up 4 bases and V 4 bases, and 8 bases lay outside the gene matches. The chain's CDR3 is CASSPQGQGALGANVLTF. Written as DNA, the CDR3 is TGCGCCAGCAGCCCCCAGGGACAGGGGGCGCTCGGGGCCAACGTCCTGACTTTC.

The V and J genes are TRBV7-2 and TRBJ2-7; 10 nucleotides match TRBD1. Germline loops: CDR1 SGHTA, CDR2 FQGNSA. Trimming at V came to 7 bases and at J to 7 bases, leaving 4 bases not matched to a gene. The CDR3 has 12 residues. CDR3 sequence: CASTDRGQEQYF. The DNA of the CDR3 is TGTGCCAGCACCGACAGGGGGCAAGAGCAGTACTTC.

This clone was picked up a small number of times. The rearrangement links TRBV4-3 to TRBJ1-1; TRBD1 matches 9 bases. The CDR3 spans 13 residues. The V segment lost 4 bases and the J segment 5 bases; nucleotides outside the gene matches: 2. The V gene's germline CDR1 is LGHNA and CDR2 YSLEER. DNA of the CDR3: TGCGCCAGCAGCCTTGGACAGGGGACTGAAGCTTTCTTT. Amino acid sequence: CASSLGQGTEAFF.

This clone was detected ten times or more. The chain joins TRBV29-1 to TRBJ1-5; 7 nucleotides agree with TRBD1. CDR1 and CDR2 (germline): SQVTM, ANQGSEA. The CDR3 totals 11 residues. V shed 5 bases and J 12 bases; nucleotides not matched to a gene: 7. The CDR3 loop is CSVRTGDLQHF. The CDR3 DNA reads as TGCAGCGTTCGTACAGGGGATCTCCAGCATTTT.

This clone was counted once. The rearrangement links TRBV20-1 to TRBJ2-1, with D tentatively TRBD2 (6 bases). The CDR3 spans 15 residues. The germline V gene has CDR1 DFQATT and CDR2 SNEGSKA (reference sequence). The V and J ends lost 3 bases and 5 bases respectively, with 17 bases between them. The CDR3 nucleotides are TGCAGTGCTAGTGGGCTCTCGACTAGGAACAATGAGCAGTTCTTC. This gives the protein CSASGLSTRNNEQFF.

The chain recombines TRBV2 with TRBJ2-5; 8 nucleotides match TRBD2. CDR1 is SNHLY, CDR2 FYNNEI, per germline. The CDR3 is 12 residues long. V shed 7 bases and J 3 bases; nucleotides not matched to a gene: 1. The CDR3 spells CASIAGKETQYF. CDR3 bases: TGTGCCAGCATAGCGGGAAAAGAGACCCAGTACTTC.

The chain joins TRBV2 to TRBJ2-3; TRBD2 matches at 14 bases. Germline CDR1 SNHLY, CDR2 FYNNEI. Trimming at V came to 7 bases and at J to 3 bases, leaving 3 bases not matched to a gene. The CDR3 extends over 15 amino acids. CDR3 protein: CASTGLAGGTDTQYF. The CDR3, as DNA: TGTGCCAGCACCGGACTAGCGGGAGGAACAGATACGCAGTATTTT.

J is TRBJ2-1 and V is TRBV7-9; 13 bases align to TRBD2. Germline V gene lookup returns CDR1 SEHNR and CDR2 FQNEAQ (reference sequence). The CDR3 consists of 16 residues. J lost 9 bases, V lost 4 bases, and 9 bases had no gene match. The CDR3 nucleotides are TGTGCCAGCAGCTCCAGGACTAGCGGGAGTCTGAGTGAGCAGTTCTTC. Translating gives CASSSRTSGSLSEQFF.

J is TRBJ1-1 and V is TRBV11-2; D is unclear. The CDR3 length is 15 residues. V dropped 5 bases and J dropped 3 bases, with 16 bases sitting between them. Germline V gene sequence: CDR1 SGHAT, CDR2 FQNNGV. CDR3 in amino acids: CASSLMMTRDTEAFF. The CDR3 DNA follows: TGTGCCAGCAGCCTCATGATGACCCGGGACACTGAAGCTTTCTTT.

The chain is built from TRBV10-1 and TRBJ1-1, with D possibly matching TRBD1 (6 bases). This CDR3 has 13 residues. V lost 4 bases to trimming and J lost 0 bases, with 6 bases between them. Germline V lookup: CDR1 WNHNN, CDR2 SYGVQD (reference sequence). As DNA, the CDR3 is TGCGCCAGCAGTGGACAGGTGAACACTGAAGCTTTCTTT. Protein product: CASSGQVNTEAFF.

The chain links TRBV6-5 to TRBJ2-7, with 9 positions matching TRBD1. The CDR3 has 13 amino acids. Per the germline V gene, CDR1 is MNHEY and CDR2 is SVGAGI. J gave up 6 bases and V 5 bases, and 5 bases lay outside the gene matches. The CDR3 DNA sequence: TGTGCCAGCAGTCGGACAGGGGAGGGCGAGCAGTACTTC. Protein: CASSRTGEGEQYF.

The chain carries TRBV2 and TRBJ2-7; D not resolved. In germline, CDR1 is SNHLY, CDR2 FYNNEI. This CDR3 is 12 amino acids long. With 4 bases removed from V and 2 bases from J, the gap between germline ends came to 6 bases. As DNA, the CDR3 is TGTGCCAGCAGTGCGGGTCCCTACGAGCAGTACTTC. Translation gives CASSAGPYEQYF.

This clone was counted once. The V and J genes are TRBV11-2 and TRBJ2-5; tentative D call: TRBD2 (5 bases). The CDR3 has 14 amino acids. Germline loops: CDR1 SGHAT, CDR2 FQNNGV. Between the trimmed V and J ends, which lost 6 bases and 5 bases, there was a span of 16 bases. The CDR3 DNA reads TGTGCCAGCAGGCTGGACCCGGGAAGGGAGACCCAGTACTTC. It yields the protein CASRLDPGRETQYF.

The chain employs TRBV2 and TRBJ2-7; 10 bases align to TRBD2. The germline CDR1 and CDR2 sequences are SNHLY and FYNNEI. The trim removed 10 bases at V and 3 bases at J, leaving 9 bases unmatched. There are 14 residues in the CDR3. Written as DNA, the CDR3 is TGTGCCACCACCGGACTAGCGGCGAACTACGAGCAGTACTTC. Encoded protein: CATTGLAANYEQYF. Based on the CDR3 plus reference TRBV2 and TRBJ2-7, the full variable domain is EPEVTQTPSHQVTQMGQEVILRCVPISNHLYFYWYRQILGQKVEFLVSFYNNEISEKSEIFDDQFSVERPDGSNFTLKIRSTKLEDSAMYFCATTGLAANYEQYFGPGTRLTVT.

The chain joins TRBV20-1 to TRBJ2-5; D is unclear. This CDR3 region has 11 residues. Germline loops: CDR1 DFQATT, CDR2 SNEGSKA (reference sequence). Trimming left V 5 bases short and J 3 bases short, with 7 bases between. In nucleotides, the CDR3 is TGCAGTGCTTCCACAGAAGAGACCCAGTACTTC. Encoded protein: CSASTEETQYF.

V gene TRBV7-9 combines with J gene TRBJ1-4; D gene uncertain. V was shortened by 3 bases and J by 8 bases, with 13 bases between the two germline ends. Looked up from germline, CDR1 is SEHNR and CDR2 is FQNEAQ (reference sequence). CDR3 size: 14 residues. CDR3 in amino acids: CASSFEGPNEKLFF. In nucleotides, the CDR3 is TGTGCCAGCAGCTTTGAGGGCCCAAACGAAAAACTGTTTTTT.

The V and J genes are TRBV4-3 and TRBJ2-7; TRBD2 might be the D (6 bases). This CDR3 comprises 15 residues. The V gene lost 2 bases and the J gene lost 3 bases, with 14 bases spanning the gap. The germline V gene encodes CDR1 LGHNA and CDR2 YSLEER. The CDR3 loop is CASSQSNRGIYEQYF. CDR3 DNA: TGCGCCAGCAGCCAATCAAATCGGGGGATCTACGAGCAGTACTTC.